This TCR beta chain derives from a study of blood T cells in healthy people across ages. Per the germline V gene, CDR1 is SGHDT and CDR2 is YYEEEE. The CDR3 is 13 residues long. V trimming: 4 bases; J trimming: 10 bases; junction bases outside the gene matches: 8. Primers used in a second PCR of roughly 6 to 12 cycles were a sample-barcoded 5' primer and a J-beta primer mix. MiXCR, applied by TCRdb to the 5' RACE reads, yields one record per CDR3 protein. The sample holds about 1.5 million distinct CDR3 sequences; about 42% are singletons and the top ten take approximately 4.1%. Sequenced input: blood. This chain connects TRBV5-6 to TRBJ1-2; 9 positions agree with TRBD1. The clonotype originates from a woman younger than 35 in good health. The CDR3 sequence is CASSPGTGFDYTF. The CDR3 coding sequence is TGTGCCAGCAGCCCAGGGACAGGGTTTGACTACACCTTC.